One sample yielded the 2 T cell receptor beta chains listed below, sequenced in a study of blood T cells in healthy people across ages. Through a sample-barcoded 5' primer and a J-beta primer mix, a second PCR was run for roughly 6 to 11 cycles. TCRdb called the 5' RACE reads again in MiXCR, with one record for every CDR3 protein. The sample includes more than 750,000 distinct CDR3 sequences, 25% to 30% of them seen just once. These records were also assigned to another study, of T cells of mothers and their children.

The sequenced sample consisted of blood. The receptors derive from a middle-aged woman in good health.

The chain couples TRBV9 to TRBJ1-2; no definite D call. V was cut by 2 bases and J by 6 bases, with 17 bases left in between. The CDR3 contains 15 residues. Germline lookup yields CDR1 SGDLS and CDR2 YYNGEE. Written as DNA, the CDR3 is TGTGCCAGCAGCGTCCACAGCGGGGTCGGGGATGGCTACACCTTC. Its protein product is CASSVHSGVGDGYTF.

V is TRBV5-1 and J is TRBJ2-5; D possibly corresponds to TRBD1 (6 bases). Trimming shortened V by 7 bases and J by 1 base, and 14 bases separated the two germline ends. The CDR3 loop spans 14 amino acids. Looked up from germline, CDR1 is SGHRS and CDR2 is YFSETQ. DNA for the CDR3: TGCGCCAGCGCCCCGGACAGCCTCCAAGAGACCCAGTACTTC. This translates into CASAPDSLQETQYF.